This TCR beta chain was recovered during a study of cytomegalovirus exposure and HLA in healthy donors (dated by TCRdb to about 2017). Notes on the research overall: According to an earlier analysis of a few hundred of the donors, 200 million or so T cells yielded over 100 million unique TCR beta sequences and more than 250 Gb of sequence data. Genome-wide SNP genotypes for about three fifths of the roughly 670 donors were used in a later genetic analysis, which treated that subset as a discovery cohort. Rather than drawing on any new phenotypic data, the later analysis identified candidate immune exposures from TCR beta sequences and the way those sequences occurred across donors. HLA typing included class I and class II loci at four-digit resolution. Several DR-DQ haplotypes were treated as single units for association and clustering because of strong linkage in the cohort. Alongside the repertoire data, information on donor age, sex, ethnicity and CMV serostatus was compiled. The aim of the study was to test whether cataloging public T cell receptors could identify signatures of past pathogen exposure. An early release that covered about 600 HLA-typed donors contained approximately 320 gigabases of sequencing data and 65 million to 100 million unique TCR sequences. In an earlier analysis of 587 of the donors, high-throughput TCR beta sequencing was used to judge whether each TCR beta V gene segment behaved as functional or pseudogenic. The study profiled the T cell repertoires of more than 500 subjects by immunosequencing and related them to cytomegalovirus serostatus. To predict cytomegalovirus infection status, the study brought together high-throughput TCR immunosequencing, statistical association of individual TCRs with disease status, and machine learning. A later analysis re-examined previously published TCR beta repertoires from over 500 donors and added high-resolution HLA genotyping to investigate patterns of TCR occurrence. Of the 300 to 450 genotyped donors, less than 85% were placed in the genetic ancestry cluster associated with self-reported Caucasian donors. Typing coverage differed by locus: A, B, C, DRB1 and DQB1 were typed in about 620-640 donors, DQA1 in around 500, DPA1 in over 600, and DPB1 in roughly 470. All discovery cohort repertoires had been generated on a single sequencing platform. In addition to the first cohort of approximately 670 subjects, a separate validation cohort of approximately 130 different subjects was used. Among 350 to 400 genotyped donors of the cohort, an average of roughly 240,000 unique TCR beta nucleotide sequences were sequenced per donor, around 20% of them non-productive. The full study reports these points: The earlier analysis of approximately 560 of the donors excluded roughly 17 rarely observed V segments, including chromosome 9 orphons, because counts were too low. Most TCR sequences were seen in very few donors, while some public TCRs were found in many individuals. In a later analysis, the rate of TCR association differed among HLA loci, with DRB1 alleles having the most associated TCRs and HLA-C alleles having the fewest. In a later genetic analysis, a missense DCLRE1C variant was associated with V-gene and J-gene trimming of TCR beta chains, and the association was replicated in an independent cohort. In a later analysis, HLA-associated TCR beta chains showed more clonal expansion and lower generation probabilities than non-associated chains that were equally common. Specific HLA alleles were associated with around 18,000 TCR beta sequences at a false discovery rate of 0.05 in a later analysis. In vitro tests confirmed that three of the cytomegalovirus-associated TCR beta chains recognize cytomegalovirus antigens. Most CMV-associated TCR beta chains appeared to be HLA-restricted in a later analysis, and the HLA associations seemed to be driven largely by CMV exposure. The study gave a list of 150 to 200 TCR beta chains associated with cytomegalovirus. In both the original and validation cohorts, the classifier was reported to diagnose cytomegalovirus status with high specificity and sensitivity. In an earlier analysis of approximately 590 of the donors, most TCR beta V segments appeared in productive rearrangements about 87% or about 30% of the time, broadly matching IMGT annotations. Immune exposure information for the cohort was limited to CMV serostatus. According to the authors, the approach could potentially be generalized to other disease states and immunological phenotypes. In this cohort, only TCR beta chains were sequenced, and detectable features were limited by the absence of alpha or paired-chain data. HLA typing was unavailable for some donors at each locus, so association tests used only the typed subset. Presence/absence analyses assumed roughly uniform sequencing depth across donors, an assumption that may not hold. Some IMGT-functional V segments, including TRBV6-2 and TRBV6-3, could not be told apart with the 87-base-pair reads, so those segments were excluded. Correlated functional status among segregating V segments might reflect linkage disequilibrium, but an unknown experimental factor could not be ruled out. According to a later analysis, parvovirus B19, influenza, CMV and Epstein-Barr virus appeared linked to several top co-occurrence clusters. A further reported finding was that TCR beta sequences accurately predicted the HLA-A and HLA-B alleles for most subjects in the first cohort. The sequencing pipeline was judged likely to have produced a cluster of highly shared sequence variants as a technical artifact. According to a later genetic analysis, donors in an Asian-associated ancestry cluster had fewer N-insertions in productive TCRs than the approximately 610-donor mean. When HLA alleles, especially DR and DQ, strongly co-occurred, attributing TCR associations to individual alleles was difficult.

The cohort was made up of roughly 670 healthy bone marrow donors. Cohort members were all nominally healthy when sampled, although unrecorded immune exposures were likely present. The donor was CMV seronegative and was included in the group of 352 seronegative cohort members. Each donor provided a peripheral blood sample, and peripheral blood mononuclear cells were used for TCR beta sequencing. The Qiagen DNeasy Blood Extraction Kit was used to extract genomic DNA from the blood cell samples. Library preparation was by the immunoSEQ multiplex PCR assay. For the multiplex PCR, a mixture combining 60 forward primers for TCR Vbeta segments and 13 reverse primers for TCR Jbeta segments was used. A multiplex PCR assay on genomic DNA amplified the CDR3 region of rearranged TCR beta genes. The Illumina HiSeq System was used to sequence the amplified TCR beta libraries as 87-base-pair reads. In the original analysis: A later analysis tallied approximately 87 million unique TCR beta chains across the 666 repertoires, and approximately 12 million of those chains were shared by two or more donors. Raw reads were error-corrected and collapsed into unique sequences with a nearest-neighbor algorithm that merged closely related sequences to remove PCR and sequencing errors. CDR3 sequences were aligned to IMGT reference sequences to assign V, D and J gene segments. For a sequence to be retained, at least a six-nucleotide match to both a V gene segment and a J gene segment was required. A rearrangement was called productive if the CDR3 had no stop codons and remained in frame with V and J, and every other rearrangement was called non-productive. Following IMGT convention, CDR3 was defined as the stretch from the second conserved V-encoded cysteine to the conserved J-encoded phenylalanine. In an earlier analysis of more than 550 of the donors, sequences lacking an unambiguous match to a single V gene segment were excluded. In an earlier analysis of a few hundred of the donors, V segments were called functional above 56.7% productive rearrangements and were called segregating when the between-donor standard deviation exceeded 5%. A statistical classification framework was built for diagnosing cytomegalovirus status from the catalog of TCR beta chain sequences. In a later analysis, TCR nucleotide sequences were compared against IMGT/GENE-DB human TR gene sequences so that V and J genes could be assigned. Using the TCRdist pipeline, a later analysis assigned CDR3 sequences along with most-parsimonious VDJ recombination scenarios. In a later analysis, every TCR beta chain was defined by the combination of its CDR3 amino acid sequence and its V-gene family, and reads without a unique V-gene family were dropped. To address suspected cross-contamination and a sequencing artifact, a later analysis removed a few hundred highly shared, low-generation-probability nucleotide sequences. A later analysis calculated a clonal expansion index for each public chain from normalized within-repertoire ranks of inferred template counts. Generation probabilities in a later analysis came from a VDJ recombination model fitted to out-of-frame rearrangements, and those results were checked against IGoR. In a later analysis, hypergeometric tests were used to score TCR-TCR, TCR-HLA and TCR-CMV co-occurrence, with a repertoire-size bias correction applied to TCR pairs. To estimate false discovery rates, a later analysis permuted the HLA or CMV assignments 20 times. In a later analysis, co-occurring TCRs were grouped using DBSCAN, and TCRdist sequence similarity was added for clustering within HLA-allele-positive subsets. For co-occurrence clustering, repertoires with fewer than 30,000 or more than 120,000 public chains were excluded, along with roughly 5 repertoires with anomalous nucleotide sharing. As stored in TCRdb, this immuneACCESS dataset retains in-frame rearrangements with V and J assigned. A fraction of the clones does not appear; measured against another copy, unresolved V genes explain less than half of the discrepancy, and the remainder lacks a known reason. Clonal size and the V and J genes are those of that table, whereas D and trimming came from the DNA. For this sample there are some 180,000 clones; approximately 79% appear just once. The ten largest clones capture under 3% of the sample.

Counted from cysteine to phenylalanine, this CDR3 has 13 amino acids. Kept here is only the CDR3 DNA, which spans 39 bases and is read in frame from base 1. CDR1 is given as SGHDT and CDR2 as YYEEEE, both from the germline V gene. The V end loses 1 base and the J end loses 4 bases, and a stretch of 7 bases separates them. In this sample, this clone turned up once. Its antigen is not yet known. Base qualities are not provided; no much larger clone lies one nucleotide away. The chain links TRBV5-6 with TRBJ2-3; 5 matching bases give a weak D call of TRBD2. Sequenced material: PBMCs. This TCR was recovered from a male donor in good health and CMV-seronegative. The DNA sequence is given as TGTGCCAGCAGCTTGCCGGGATCAGATACGCAGTATTTT. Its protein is CASSLPGSDTQYF.